A selection of T cell receptor beta chains follows, all from one sample in a study of Graves' ophthalmopathy and Graves' hyperthyroidism. Each CDR3 protein is one row after TCRdb ran MiXCR on the multiplex PCR reads. Seen here are approximately 330,000 distinct CDR3 sequences, about 17% observed once, and the top ten hold 9% to 15%. What was sequenced was peripheral blood. These receptor sequences come from an adult man with Graves' ophthalmopathy. CDR3s include the opening cysteine and the closing phenylalanine or tryptophan. A D gene is named only where the DNA matches it firmly. For some rows the clone size is stated as once, few or many, or as a class when expanded; others skip it.

j_call v_call d_call clone_size cdr3_nt cdr3_aa
TRBJ1-2 TRBV28 - - TGTGCCAGCAAAGGCCGAGGGGGTTACTATGGCTACACCTTC CASKGRGGYYGYTF
TRBJ1-5 TRBV19 TRBD1 - TGTGCCAGTCAACAGGGGTATACAAACCAGCCCCAGCATTTT CASQQGYTNQPQHF
TRBJ2-5 TRBV12-3/TRBV12-4 TRBD1 many TGTGCCAGCAGGGGCGGACAGGGGGCGCGGGAGACCCAGTACTTC CASRGGQGARETQYF
TRBJ2-7 TRBV27 TRBD2 - TGTGCCAGCAGATCTTTCCTGGTAGCGGGGCCCTCCTACGAGCAGTACTTC CASRSFLVAGPSYEQYF
TRBJ2-1 TRBV5-1 - few TGCGCCAGCAGCTTGGTTCGGGACGGCTTGTTCAACAATGAGCAGTTCTTC CASSLVRDGLFNNEQFF
TRBJ2-1 TRBV18 TRBD2 - TGTGCCAGCTCACCACCGTCTAGCGGGATTAATGAGCAGTTCTTC CASSPPSSGINEQFF
TRBJ2-7 TRBV5-1 TRBD1 many TGCGCCAGCAGCCCAGGGACAGGGCCCTGGGAGCAGTACTTC CASSPGTGPWEQYF
TRBJ2-2 TRBV7-8 - - TGTGCCAGCAGCCCACCCAGGGACTACACCGGGGAGCTGTTTTTT CASSPPRDYTGELFF
TRBJ1-5 TRBV20-1 - many TGCAGTGCTCGTCATGGGCAGTCTTATAGCAATCAGCCCCAGCATTTT CSARHGQSYSNQPQHF
TRBJ2-7 TRBV10-3 TRBD2 many TGTGCCATCAGGGGGACTAGCGAATCCTACGAGCAGTACTTC CAIRGTSESYEQYF
TRBJ2-5 TRBV12-3/TRBV12-4 TRBD2 many TGTGCCAGCAGACCTAGGACTAGCGGGGACCAAGAGACCCAGTACTTC CASRPRTSGDQETQYF
TRBJ1-5 TRBV19 - many TGTGCCAGTAGTGTCAATGACAATCAGCCCCAGCATTTT CASSVNDNQPQHF
TRBJ2-7 TRBV28 - many TGTGCCAGCAGTCTAGACGGGACACCCCAAAGAGGCGAGCAGTACTTC CASSLDGTPQRGEQYF
TRBJ2-2 TRBV12-3/TRBV12-4 - many TGTGCCAGCAGACCGGGAAGGCCCGCCGGGGAGCTGTTTTTT CASRPGRPAGELFF
TRBJ1-3 TRBV9 - many TGTGCCAGCAGCGTAGGGACTCTAAACCCTGGAAACACCATATATTTT CASSVGTLNPGNTIYF
TRBJ2-7 TRBV11-2 - many TGTGCCAGCAGCTTAGATCTCGCAGGGGCCTACGAGCAGTACTTC CASSLDLAGAYEQYF
TRBJ2-5 TRBV13 - many TGTGCCAGCAGCCCTACGACCTCCGGGGACCAAGAGACCCAGTACTTC CASSPTTSGDQETQYF
TRBJ1-2 TRBV27 - many TGTGCCAGCAGGGACTCCCGGTCGGGGGGCTACACCTTC CASRDSRSGGYTF
TRBJ1-6 TRBV30 TRBD1 many TGTGCCTGGAGTGACCCAAGACCGGGACAGGGAGGTTCACCCCTCCACTTT CAWSDPRPGQGGSPLHF
TRBJ2-5 TRBV30 - many TGTGCCTGGAGTCGCCGGGACCGAGGAGAGACCCAGTACTTC CAWSRRDRGETQYF
TRBJ2-7 TRBV6-1 - many TGTGCCAGCAGTGGGTCCGGGACGGCTTACGAGCAGTACTTC CASSGSGTAYEQYF
TRBJ2-5 TRBV28 - many TGTGCCAGCAGTTTAGCCCGCGGAGGGTTGGAGACCCAGTACTTC CASSLARGGLETQYF
TRBJ2-7 TRBV4-2 - many TGTGCCAGCAGCGAACGAAGGATTAGGGGTTCCGAGCAGTACTTC CASSERRIRGSEQYF
TRBJ2-2 TRBV9 - - TGTGCCAGCAGCGTTGGGACATATAACGGGAAGCTGTTTTTT CASSVGTYNGKLFF
TRBJ2-7 TRBV5-1 - many TGCGCCAGCAGCCAGACGGGAAACTACGAGCAGTACTTC CASSQTGNYEQYF
TRBJ2-7 TRBV7-9 TRBD2 many TGTGCCAGCAGCTTTACCGGGACTAGCGCCTACTACGAGCAGTACTTC CASSFTGTSAYYEQYF
TRBJ2-5 TRBV11-2 - many TGTGCCAGCAGCGCCGTCGAGACCCAGTACTTC CASSAVETQYF
TRBJ1-5 TRBV18 - many TGTGCCAGCTCACCAGGGGCGGTAAATCAGCCCCAGCATTTT CASSPGAVNQPQHF
TRBJ2-3 TRBV20-1 TRBD2 many TGCAGTGCCATCACCGGGACTAGCGCGACAGATACGCAGTATTTT CSAITGTSATDTQYF
TRBJ2-5 TRBV5-8 TRBD2 - TGTGCCAGCAGCCCTTGGGGGCTAGCGGGACAAGAGACCCAGTACTTC CASSPWGLAGQETQYF
TRBJ2-3 TRBV11-2 TRBD1 many TGTGCCAGCAGTTCGGATGGACAGGGCGCGTCCACAGATACGCAGTATTTT CASSSDGQGASTDTQYF
TRBJ2-7 TRBV6-2/TRBV6-3 TRBD1 many TGTGCCAGCAGTATACAGGGGGCCTACGAGCAGTACTTC CASSIQGAYEQYF